The clone carrying this T cell receptor (beta chain) is labeled medium-sized. The antigen remains unidentified. Unique molecular identifiers were incorporated when the TCRbeta library was constructed. TCRdb used MiXCR to reprocess the PCR reads, holding one entry per CDR3 protein. The table shows about 17,000 distinct CDR3 sequences, with roughly 5.6% occurring only once. This sample stems from a study of T-cell reconstitution after alpha-beta-depleted transplantation in children. Study-level findings and limits: T-cell numbers and diversity, one year after transplant, stemmed largely from T cells that were newly produced.

The V end was cut by 5 bases, the J end by 4 bases, with 18 bases between. The CDR3 extends over 16 amino acids. The V and J genes are TRBV12-3 or TRBV12-4 and TRBJ2-1; a possible D gene is TRBD2 (5 bases). The TCR was taken from a boy younger than 18 with acute lymphoblastic leukemia, due to receive a stem cell transplant. The source material was PBMCs, sampled before TCRalphabeta/CD19-depleted stem cell transplant. The CDR3 nucleotides read TGTGCCAGCAGTCCTTCTGGGGAGCCGATTTACAATGAGCAGTTCTTC. Amino acid sequence: CASSPSGEPIYNEQFF.